The present TCR beta chain was sequenced within a study of cytomegalovirus exposure and HLA in healthy donors. Study-wide findings and caveats: An ancestry cluster, one associated with Asian ancestry, reportedly showed fewer N-insertions than the approximately 670-donor mean in a later analysis.

For this clone: Its antigen is currently unknown.

In the PCR, 60 Vbeta and 13 Jbeta primers were used. Assay used: immunoSEQ multiplex PCR; TCRdb lists only in-frame clones, some missing. The sample gives about 98,000 clones, more than 75% of which show up once; roughly 8% is in the top ten. The V gene end was trimmed by 5 bases and the J gene end by 5 bases; junction bases not matched to a gene: 11. This CDR3 contains 15 residues. CDR1 and CDR2 (germline): SGHDT, YYEEEE. V is TRBV5-6 and J is TRBJ2-7, with TRBD1 matching over 9 bases. Sequencing input: PBMCs. The TCR originated in a human donor in good health. CDR3 DNA: TGTGCCAGCAGTTCAACAGGGGGCCCAGACAACGAGCAGTACTTC. Residues: CASSSTGGPDNEQYF.